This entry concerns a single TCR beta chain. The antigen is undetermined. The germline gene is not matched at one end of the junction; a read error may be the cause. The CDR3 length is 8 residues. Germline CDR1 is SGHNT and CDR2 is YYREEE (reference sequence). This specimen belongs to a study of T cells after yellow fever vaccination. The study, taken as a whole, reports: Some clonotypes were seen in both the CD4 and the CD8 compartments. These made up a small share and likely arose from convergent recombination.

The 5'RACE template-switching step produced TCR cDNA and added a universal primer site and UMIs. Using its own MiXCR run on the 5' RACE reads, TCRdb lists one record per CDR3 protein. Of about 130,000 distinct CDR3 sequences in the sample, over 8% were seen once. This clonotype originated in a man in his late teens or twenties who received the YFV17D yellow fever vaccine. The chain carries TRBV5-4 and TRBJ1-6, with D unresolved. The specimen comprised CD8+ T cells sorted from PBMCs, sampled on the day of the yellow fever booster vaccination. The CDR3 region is CASPPGSF. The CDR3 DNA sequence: TGTGCCAGCCCTCCTGGAAGCTTT.